The T cell receptor beta chain described here comes from a study of blood T cells in healthy people across ages. Regarding the study as a whole: Those diversity estimates obtained from one million T cells were thought to be underestimates. A conclusive naive versus antigen-experienced comparison was prevented by the unsorted PBMCs.

Trimming cost V 4 bases and J 3 bases, with 12 bases left between them. Germline V gene data show CDR1 as SQVTM and CDR2 as ANQGSEA. The CDR3 runs 13 residues. Every sample gave at least 5 micrograms of total RNA when it was extracted. This clonotype was observed a single time. The antigen remains unidentified. Next came a second PCR, run for about 7 to 12 cycles, which used a sample-barcoded 5' primer along with a J-beta primer mix. MiXCR, run by TCRdb on the 5' RACE reads, gives a single entry per CDR3 protein. The sample yields 630,000 or so distinct CDR3 sequences, approximately 31% seen once. The source is an elderly woman in good health. The specimen sequenced was blood. The gene calls are TRBV29-1 and TRBJ1-1; a weak D match, TRBD1 (5 bases). The CDR3 loop reads CSVAGGRDTEAFF. CDR3 DNA sequence: TGCAGCGTTGCGGGGGGTAGGGACACTGAAGCTTTCTTT.